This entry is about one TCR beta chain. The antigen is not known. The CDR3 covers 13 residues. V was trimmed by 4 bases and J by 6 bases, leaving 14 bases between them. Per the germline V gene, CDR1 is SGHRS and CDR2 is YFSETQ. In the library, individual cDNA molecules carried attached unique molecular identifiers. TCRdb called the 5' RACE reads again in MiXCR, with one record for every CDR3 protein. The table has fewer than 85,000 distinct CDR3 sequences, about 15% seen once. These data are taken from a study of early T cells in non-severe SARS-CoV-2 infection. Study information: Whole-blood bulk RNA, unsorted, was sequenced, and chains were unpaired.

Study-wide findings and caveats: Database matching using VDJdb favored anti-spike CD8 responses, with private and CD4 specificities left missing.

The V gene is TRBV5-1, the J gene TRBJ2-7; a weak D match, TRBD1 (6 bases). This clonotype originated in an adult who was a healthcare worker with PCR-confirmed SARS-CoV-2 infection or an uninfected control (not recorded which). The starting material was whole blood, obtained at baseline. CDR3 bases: TGCGCCAGCAGCACCGTCGGACAGCCCGAGCAGTACTTC. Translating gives CASSTVGQPEQYF.